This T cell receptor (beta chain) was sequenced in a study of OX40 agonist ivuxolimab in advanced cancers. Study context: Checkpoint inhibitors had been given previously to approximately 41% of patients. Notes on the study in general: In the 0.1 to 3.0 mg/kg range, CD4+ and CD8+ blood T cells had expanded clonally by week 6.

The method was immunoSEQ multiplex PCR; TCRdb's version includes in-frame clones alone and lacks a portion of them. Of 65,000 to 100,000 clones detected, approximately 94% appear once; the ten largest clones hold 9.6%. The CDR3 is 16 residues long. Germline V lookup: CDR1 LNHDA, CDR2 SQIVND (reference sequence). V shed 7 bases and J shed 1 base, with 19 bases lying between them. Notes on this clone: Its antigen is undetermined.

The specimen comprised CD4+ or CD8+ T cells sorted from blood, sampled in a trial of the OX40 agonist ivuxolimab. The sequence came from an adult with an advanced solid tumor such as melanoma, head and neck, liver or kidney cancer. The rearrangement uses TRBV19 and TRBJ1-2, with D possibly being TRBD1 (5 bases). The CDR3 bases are TGTGCCAGTAACCGGGGCGGCATTCCTGTTAACTATGGCTACACCTTC. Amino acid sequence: CASNRGGIPVNYGYTF.